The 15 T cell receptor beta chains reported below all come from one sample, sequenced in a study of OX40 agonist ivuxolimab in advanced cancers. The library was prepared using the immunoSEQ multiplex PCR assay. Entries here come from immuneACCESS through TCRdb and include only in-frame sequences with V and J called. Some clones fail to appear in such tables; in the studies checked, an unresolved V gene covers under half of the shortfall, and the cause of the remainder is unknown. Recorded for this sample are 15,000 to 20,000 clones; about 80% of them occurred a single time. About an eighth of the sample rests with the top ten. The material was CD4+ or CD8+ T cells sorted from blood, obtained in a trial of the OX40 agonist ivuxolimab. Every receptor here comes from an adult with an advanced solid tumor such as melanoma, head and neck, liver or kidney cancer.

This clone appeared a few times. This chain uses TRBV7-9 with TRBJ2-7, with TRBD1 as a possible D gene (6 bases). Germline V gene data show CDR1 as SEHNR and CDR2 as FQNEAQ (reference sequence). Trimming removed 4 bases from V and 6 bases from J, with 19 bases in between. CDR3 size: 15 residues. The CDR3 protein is CASSYEEDRVSEQYF. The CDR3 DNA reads TGTGCCAGCAGCTACGAGGAGGACAGAGTAAGCGAGCAGTACTTC.

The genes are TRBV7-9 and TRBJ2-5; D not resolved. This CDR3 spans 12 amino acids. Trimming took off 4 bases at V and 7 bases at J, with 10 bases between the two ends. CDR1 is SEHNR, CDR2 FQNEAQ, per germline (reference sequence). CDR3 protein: CASSYGEGTQYF. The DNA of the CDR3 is TGTGCCAGCAGCTATGGAGAAGGGACCCAGTACTTC.

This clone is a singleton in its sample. CDR3 in amino acids: CASSLAGTRNTGELFF. CDR3 nucleotide sequence: TGTGCCAGCAGCTTGGCCGGGACTAGGAACACCGGGGAGCTGTTTTTT. This chain connects TRBV5-4 to TRBJ2-2, with 8 bases lining up with TRBD2. This CDR3 spans 16 amino acids. Trimming at V came to 0 bases and at J to 1 base, leaving 2 bases not matched to a gene. Looked up from germline, CDR1 is SGHNT and CDR2 is YYREEE (reference sequence).

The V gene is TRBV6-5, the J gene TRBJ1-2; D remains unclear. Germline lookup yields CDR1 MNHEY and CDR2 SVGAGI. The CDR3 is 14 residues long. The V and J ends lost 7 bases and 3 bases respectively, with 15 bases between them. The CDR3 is CASKGRRTYYGYTF. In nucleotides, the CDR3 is TGTGCCAGCAAGGGCCGGAGGACCTACTATGGCTACACCTTC.

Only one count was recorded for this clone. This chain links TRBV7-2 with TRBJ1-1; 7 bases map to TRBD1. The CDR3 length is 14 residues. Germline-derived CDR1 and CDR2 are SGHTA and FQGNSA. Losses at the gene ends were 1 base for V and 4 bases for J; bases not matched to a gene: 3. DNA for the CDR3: TGTGCCAGCAGCTTAGACAGGGGTTCCACTGAAGCTTTCTTT. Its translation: CASSLDRGSTEAFF.

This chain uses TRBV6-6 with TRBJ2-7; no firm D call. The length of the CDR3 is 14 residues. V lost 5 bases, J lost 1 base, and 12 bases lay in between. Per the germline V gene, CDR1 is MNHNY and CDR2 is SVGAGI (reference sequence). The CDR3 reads CASSPLWGSYEQYF. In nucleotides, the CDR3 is TGTGCCAGCAGTCCTTTATGGGGTTCCTACGAGCAGTACTTC.

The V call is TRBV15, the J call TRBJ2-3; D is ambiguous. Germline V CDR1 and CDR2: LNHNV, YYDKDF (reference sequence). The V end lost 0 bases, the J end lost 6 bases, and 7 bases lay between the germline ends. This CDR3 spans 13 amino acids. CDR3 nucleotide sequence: TGTGCCACCAGCAGAGATCTCGGGGATACGCAGTATTTT. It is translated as CATSRDLGDTQYF.

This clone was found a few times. As DNA, the CDR3 is TGCAGCGTCCGGGTCCTTCTTGGGACCGGGGAGCTGTTTTTT. This codes for CSVRVLLGTGELFF. The chain links TRBV29-1 to TRBJ2-2; D is undetermined. The V gene's germline CDR1 is SQVTM and CDR2 ANQGSEA. The CDR3 spans 14 residues. V was shortened by 6 bases and J by 5 bases, with 16 bases between the two germline ends.

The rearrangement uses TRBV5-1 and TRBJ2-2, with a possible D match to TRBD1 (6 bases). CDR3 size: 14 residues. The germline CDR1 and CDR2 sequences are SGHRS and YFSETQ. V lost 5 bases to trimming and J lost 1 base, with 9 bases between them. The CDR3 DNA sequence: TGCGCCAGCAGAAGACAGGAGAACACCGGGGAGCTGTTTTTT. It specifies CASRRQENTGELFF.

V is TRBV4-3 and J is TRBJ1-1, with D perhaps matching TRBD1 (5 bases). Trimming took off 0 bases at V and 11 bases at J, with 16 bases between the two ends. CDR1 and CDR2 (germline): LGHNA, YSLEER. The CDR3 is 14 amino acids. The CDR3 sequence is CASSQDIQVGSAFF. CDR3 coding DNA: TGCGCCAGCAGCCAAGATATACAGGTCGGTTCGGCTTTCTTT.

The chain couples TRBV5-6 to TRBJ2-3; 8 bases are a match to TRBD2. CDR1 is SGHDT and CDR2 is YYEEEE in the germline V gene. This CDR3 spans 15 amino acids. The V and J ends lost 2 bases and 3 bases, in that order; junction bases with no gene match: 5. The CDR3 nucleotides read TGTGCCAGCAGCTTCCAAACTAGCGGAACAGATACGCAGTATTTT. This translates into CASSFQTSGTDTQYF.

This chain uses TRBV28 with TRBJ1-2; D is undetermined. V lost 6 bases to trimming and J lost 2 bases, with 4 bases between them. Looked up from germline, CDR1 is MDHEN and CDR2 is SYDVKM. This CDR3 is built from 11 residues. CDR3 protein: CASRGNYGYTF. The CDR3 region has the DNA TGTGCCAGCAGGGGCAACTATGGCTACACCTTC.

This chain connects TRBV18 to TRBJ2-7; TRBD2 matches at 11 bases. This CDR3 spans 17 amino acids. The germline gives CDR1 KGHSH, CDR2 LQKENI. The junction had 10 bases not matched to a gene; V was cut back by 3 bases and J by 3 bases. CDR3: CASSPPSGGTQSYEQYF. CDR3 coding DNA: TGTGCCAGCTCACCCCCTAGCGGGGGGACCCAAAGCTACGAGCAGTACTTC.

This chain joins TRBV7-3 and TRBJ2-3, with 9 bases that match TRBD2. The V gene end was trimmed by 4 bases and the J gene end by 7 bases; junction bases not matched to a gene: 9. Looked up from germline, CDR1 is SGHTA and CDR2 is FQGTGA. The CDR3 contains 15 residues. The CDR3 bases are TGTGCCAGCAGCTCCGCCGGGACTAGCACGAATACGCAGTATTTT. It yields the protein CASSSAGTSTNTQYF.

CDR3 loop: CASRSFGTGGRGETQYF. The CDR3 DNA reads as TGCGCCAGCAGGTCCTTCGGAACGGGAGGGCGGGGAGAGACCCAGTACTTC. The chain joins TRBV5-1 to TRBJ2-5, with 8 positions matching TRBD2. The CDR3 totals 17 residues. Germline CDR1 reads SGHRS; CDR2 reads YFSETQ. After removal of 5 bases from V and 4 bases from J, the junction contained 16 bases not matched to a gene. Full variable domain (missing parts from reference TRBV5-1 and TRBJ2-5): KAGVTQTPRYLIKTRGQQVTLSCSPISGHRSVSWYQQTPGQGLQFLFEYFSETQRNKGNFPGRFSGRQFSNSRSEMNVSTLELGDSALYLCASRSFGTGGRGETQYFGPGTRLLVL.